This T cell receptor (beta chain) was sequenced in a study of Graves' ophthalmopathy and Graves' hyperthyroidism. Findings and limits, study-wide: The model flagged ophthalmopathy progression at roughly 64% sensitivity and 72.22% specificity.

From RNA, the CDR3 regions of TCR beta chains were amplified and sequenced. HTBI primers served in a first-round RT-PCR, which a second-round multiplex PCR followed. TCRdb recomputed calls from the multiplex PCR reads with MiXCR, one row per CDR3 protein. The sample lists about 420,000 distinct CDR3 sequences; roughly 21% were seen once. Each hyperthyroidism patient was newly diagnosed, with under 2 months' duration, and aged 18 to 65. Other autoimmune diseases, uncontrolled infections, pregnancy or lactation ruled patients out of participation. Reliance was placed on clinical symptoms, serum thyroxine, TRAb, thyroid ultrasound and orbital computed tomography for diagnosis. This clonotype has ten or more counts. Its antigen remains unidentified. V lost 4 bases and J lost 4, with 14 bases in between. The CDR3 covers 15 residues. Germline V gene sequence: CDR1 LNHDA, CDR2 SQIVND (reference sequence).

The receptor was derived from a woman aged 18 to 35 with stable Graves' hyperthyroidism. The specimen sequenced was peripheral blood. The V and J genes are TRBV19 and TRBJ1-5; D gene ambiguous. CDR3 in amino acids: CASSTRGLGNQPQHF. The DNA of the CDR3 is TGTGCCAGTAGTACCCGAGGGCTTGGGAATCAGCCCCAGCATTTT.